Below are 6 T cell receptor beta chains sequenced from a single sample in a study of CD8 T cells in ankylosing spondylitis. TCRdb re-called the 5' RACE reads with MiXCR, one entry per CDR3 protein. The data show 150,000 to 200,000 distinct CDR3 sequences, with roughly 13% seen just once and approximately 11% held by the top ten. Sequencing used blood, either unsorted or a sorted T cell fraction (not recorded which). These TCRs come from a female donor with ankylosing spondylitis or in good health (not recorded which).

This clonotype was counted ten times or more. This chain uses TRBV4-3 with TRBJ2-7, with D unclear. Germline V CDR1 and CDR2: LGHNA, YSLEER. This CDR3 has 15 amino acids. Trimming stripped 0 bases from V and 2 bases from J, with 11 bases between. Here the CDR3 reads CASSQDNWRPYEQYF. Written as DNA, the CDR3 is TGCGCCAGCAGCCAAGATAATTGGCGGCCCTACGAGCAGTACTTC.

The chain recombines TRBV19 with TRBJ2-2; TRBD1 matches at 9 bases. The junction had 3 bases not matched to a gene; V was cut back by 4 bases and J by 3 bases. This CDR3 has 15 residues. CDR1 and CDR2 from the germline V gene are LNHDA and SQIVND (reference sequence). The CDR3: CASSTGQGYTGELFF. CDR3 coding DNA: TGTGCCAGTAGTACTGGACAGGGGTACACCGGGGAGCTGTTTTTT.

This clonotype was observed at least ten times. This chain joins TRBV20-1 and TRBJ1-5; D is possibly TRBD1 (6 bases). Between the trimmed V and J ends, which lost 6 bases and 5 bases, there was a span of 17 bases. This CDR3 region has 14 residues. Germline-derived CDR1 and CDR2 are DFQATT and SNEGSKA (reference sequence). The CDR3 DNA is TGCAGTGCCGGGGGACACCTCAGCGATCAGCCCCAGCATTTT. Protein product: CSAGGHLSDQPQHF.

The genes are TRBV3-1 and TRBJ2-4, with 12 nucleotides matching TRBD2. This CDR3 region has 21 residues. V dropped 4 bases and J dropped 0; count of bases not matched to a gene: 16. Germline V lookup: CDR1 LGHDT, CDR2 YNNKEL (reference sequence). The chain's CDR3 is CASSRGENTSGRPLAKNIQYF. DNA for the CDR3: TGTGCCAGCAGCCGCGGGGAGAACACTAGCGGGAGGCCTCTAGCCAAAAACATTCAGTACTTC. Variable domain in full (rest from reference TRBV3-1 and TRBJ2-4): DTAVSQTPKYLVTQMGNDKSIKCEQNLGHDTMYWYKQDSKKFLKIMFSYNNKELIINETVPNRFSPKSPDKAHLNLHINSLELGDSAVYFCASSRGENTSGRPLAKNIQYFGAGTRLSVL.

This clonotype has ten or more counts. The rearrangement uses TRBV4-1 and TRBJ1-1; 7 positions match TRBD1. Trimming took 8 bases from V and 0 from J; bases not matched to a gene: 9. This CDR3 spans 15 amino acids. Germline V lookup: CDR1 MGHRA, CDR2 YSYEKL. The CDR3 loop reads CASGPGQILNTEAFF. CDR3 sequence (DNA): TGCGCCAGCGGCCCGGGACAGATTTTGAACACTGAAGCTTTCTTT.

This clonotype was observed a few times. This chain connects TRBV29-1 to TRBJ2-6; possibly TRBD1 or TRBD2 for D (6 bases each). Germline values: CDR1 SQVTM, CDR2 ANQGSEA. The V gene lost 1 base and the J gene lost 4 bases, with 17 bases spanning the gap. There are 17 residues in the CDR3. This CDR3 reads CSVEVGSGAAGANVLTF. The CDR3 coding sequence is TGCAGCGTTGAAGTCGGGTCGGGGGCAGCCGGGGCCAACGTCCTGACTTTC. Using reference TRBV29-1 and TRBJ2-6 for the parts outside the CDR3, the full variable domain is SAVISQKPSRDICQRGTSLTIQCQVDSQVTMMFWYRQQPGQSLTLIATANQGSEATYESGFVIDKFPISRPNLTFSTLTVSNMSPEDSSIYLCSVEVGSGAAGANVLTFGAGSRLTVL.